A selection of T cell receptor beta chains follows, all from one sample in a study of blood T cell repertoires in COVID-19. Assay: immunoSEQ multiplex PCR; the TCRdb copy retains only in-frame clones and omits some. The sample lists 40,000 to 60,000 clones; 85% to 90% were seen once. Sequencing was done on a sample of peripheral blood. These TCRs come from an elderly woman with COVID-19, enrolled during active disease. The CDR3 runs from the conserved cysteine through the conserved F or W. The D gene is left open where the match is weak. Clone size is stated in some rows and not others, as once, few, many or a class when expanded.

V gene,clone size,D gene,J gene,CDR3 DNA,CDR3 protein
TRBV12-5,-,-,TRBJ2-7,TGTGCTAGTGGTTTGATAGACTCCTACGAGCAGTACTTC,CASGLIDSYEQYF
TRBV25-1,once,TRBD1,TRBJ2-7,TGTGCCAGCAGTGATGAGACAGGGGTTCGAGTATACGAGCAGTACTTC,CASSDETGVRVYEQYF
TRBV5-1,-,TRBD1,TRBJ1-2,TGCGCCAGCAGCCCTGGGACAGGGTTTGGTGGCTACACCTTC,CASSPGTGFGGYTF
TRBV6-4,-,-,TRBJ1-2,TGTGCCAGCAGTTATCAGGGGACAACTAACTATGGCTACACCTTC,CASSYQGTTNYGYTF
TRBV27,-,-,TRBJ1-1,TGTGCCAGCAGTTCGAGGGATAACACTGAAGCTTTCTTT,CASSSRDNTEAFF
TRBV18,-,TRBD2,TRBJ2-7,TGTGCCAGCTCACCAGGACTAGCGGGGGTAAACGAGCAGTACTTC,CASSPGLAGVNEQYF
TRBV7-9,-,TRBD1,TRBJ1-4,TGTGCCAGCAGCTTAGGGACAGGGAAAGAAAAACTGTTTTTT,CASSLGTGKEKLFF
TRBV5-6,once,TRBD2,TRBJ2-7,TGTGCCAGCAGCTTAAGGCGGGAGGGCTCCTACGAGCAGTACTTC,CASSLRREGSYEQYF
TRBV7-8,-,-,TRBJ2-2,TGTGCCAGCAGCGCTCACGTGCGAGACACCGGGGAGCTGTTTTTT,CASSAHVRDTGELFF
TRBV5-1,-,-,TRBJ2-7,TGCGCCAGCAGCTTGCGTGGGGCCGCTAGCTCCTACGAGCAGTACTTC,CASSLRGAASSYEQYF
TRBV5-6,once,-,TRBJ2-3,TGTGCCAGCAGCAGACAGGGCACAGATACGCAGTATTTT,CASSRQGTDTQYF
TRBV3-1/TRBV3-2,-,-,TRBJ1-2,TGTGCCAGCAGCGACCTCCAGGGTGGCTATGGCTACACCTTC,CASSDLQGGYGYTF
TRBV25-1,-,-,TRBJ2-3,TGTGCCAGCAGTGAATACGGGAAGGGCACAGATACGCAGTATTTT,CASSEYGKGTDTQYF
TRBV6-5,few,-,TRBJ1-2,TGTGCCAGCACCCCCGGGTCCCTCTATGGCTACACCTTC,CASTPGSLYGYTF
TRBV19,-,TRBD1,TRBJ1-5,TGTGCCAGTAGTTTTGACAGGGGCGATCAGCCCCAGCATTTT,CASSFDRGDQPQHF
TRBV28,-,-,TRBJ1-6,TGTGCCAGCAGGATGGGAGGGTATAATTCACCCCTCCACTTT,CASRMGGYNSPLHF
TRBV19,-,TRBD1,TRBJ2-3,TGTGCCACCGACAGGGGGGCGTTGACAGATACGCAGTATTTT,CATDRGALTDTQYF
TRBV30,-,-,TRBJ2-7,TGTGCCTGGAGTCCGCAGAACTACGAGCAGTACTTC,CAWSPQNYEQYF
TRBV19,-,-,TRBJ1-5,TGTGCCAGTAGTATATGGACGGGAACGGTGGATCAGCCCCAGCATTTT,CASSIWTGTVDQPQHF
TRBV11-2,-,-,TRBJ1-4,TGTGCCAGCAGCTTAGCGGGCCAATCGGGGGAGTATGAAAAACTGTTTTTT,CASSLAGQSGEYEKLFF
TRBV28,-,-,TRBJ2-7,TGTGCCAGCAGTTTAGGGAGTTACTCCTACGAGCAGTACTTC,CASSLGSYSYEQYF
TRBV5-3,-,TRBD1,TRBJ1-2,TGTGCCAGAAGCTTGAGGGGACAGGGAACGGATGGCTACACCTTC,CARSLRGQGTDGYTF
TRBV28,-,TRBD1,TRBJ1-1,TGTGCCAGCAGCAGAGACAGGGTAACTGAAGCTTTCTTT,CASSRDRVTEAFF
TRBV7-8,-,TRBD1,TRBJ1-5,TGTGCCAGCAGCTCCCCGACAGGGGGGTTCAATCAGCCCCAGCATTTT,CASSSPTGGFNQPQHF
TRBV19,-,-,TRBJ1-2,TGTGCCAGTACCCCGGACCCCGGGAAATATGGCTACACCTTC,CASTPDPGKYGYTF
TRBV19,-,TRBD1,TRBJ2-7,TGTGCCAGTAGTCTTACAGGGGGGATCTACGAGCAGTACTTC,CASSLTGGIYEQYF
TRBV7-9,-,TRBD2,TRBJ2-1,TGTGCCAGCAGCTTATGGGGGACTAGCGTAGAGCAGTTCTTC,CASSLWGTSVEQFF
TRBV2,few,TRBD2,TRBJ2-1,TGTGCCAGCAGCCGGACTAGCGCCTCCTACAATGAGCAGTTCTTC,CASSRTSASYNEQFF
TRBV2,-,TRBD2,TRBJ2-3,TGTGCCAGCACGGCTAGCGGGGGGTTGTACACAGATACGCAGTATTTT,CASTASGGLYTDTQYF